This is a list of T cell receptor beta chains from one sample in a study of T cell responses to AZD1222 COVID-19 vaccine. The data were produced by immunoSEQ multiplex PCR, yet TCRdb's version contains in-frame clones alone and is incomplete. The table lists 130,000 to 150,000 clones, 90% to 95% of them singletons. Sequenced material: peripheral blood, taken on day 0 of AZD1222 vaccination. The receptors come from an adult in good health. The CDR3 runs from the conserved cysteine through the conserved F or W. Each record gives: V gene, CDR3 protein.

TRBV5-1 | CASSSTSGGADRFF
TRBV19 | CASNGLRWNQPQHF
TRBV5-4 | CASSLKNTGELFF
TRBV28 | CASSSVPRLAGEQYF
TRBV28 | CASSFLRRGLHF
TRBV6-5 | CASSPFDYYEQYF
TRBV15 | CATSSMGVRSGTQYF
TRBV7-9 | CASSLAPGTDYEQYF
TRBV10-1 | CASSEAGRMSPLHF
TRBV12-3/TRBV12-4 | CASSSRQAAFF
TRBV29-1 | CSVAGVVSPEAFF
TRBV27 | CASSFSQGQPQHF
TRBV10-3 | CAIMAGTQSYEQYF
TRBV11-3 | CASSLDLGLAEAEQFF
TRBV7-2 | CASSNGQARRAGNTIYF
TRBV10-2 | CASSGTGSNYGYTF
TRBV6-5 | CATKKPGVTEAFF
TRBV5-1 | CASVRDSGELFF
TRBV29-1 | CSVDRAEETQYF
TRBV18 | CASSQFGQGEDTQYF
TRBV3-1/TRBV3-2 | CASSPYLTGWGRWEQYF
TRBV6-5 | CASSYTLLSYYGYTF
TRBV11-1 | CASSFASGGAETQYF
TRBV20-1 | CSARGTGGYTF
TRBV5-5 | CASTRLSDTEAFF
TRBV5-6 | CASSLRMTNEKLFF
TRBV6-2/TRBV6-3 | CASSYSPGGLYEQYF
TRBV2 | CASRDSTGQLKNQHF
TRBV5-6 | CASSPGVGMSDEKLFF
TRBV11-3 | CASSLRGPTDTQYF
TRBV28 | CASSLQGARGYNEQFF
TRBV5-5 | CASSFQWTGNYGYTF
TRBV13 | CASSLGLAGFGEQYF
TRBV9 | CASSIVMGGWTEAFF
TRBV11-2 | CASSLVGSTDTQYF
TRBV24-1 | CATSEGGGGNTIYF
TRBV6-5 | CASSYSRSGVYGYTF
TRBV19 | CASSMVLNQPQHF
TRBV18 | CASSRRLGGANVLTF
TRBV5-1 | CASSLDAVFRDGTEAFF
TRBV9 | CASSVEGYLPYNEQFF
TRBV7-2 | CASSPSYEQYF
TRBV6-5 | CASSYGKGVGYGYTF
TRBV19 | CASSIRNRGGSNQPQHF
TRBV27 | CASSPSRQNSPLHF
TRBV19 | CASRPVRTGELFF
TRBV24-1 | CATSDSAGLDGYTF
TRBV5-4 | CASSLGGELAKNIQYF
TRBV9 | CASTTGHSGNTIYF
TRBV25-1 | CASKPHDPKGGHEQYF
TRBV15 | CATSRDGSLTSTDTQYF